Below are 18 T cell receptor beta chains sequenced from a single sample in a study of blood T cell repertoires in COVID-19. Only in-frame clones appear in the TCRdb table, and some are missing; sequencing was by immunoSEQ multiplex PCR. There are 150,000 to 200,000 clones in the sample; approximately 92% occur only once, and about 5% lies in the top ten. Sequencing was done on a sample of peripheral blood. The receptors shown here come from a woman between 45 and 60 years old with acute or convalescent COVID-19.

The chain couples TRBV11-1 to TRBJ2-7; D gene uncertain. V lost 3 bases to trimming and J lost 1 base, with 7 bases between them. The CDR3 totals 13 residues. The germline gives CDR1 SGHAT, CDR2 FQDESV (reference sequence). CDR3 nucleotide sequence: TGTGCCAGCAGCTTGGCAGGATCCTACGAGCAGTACTTC. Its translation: CASSLAGSYEQYF.

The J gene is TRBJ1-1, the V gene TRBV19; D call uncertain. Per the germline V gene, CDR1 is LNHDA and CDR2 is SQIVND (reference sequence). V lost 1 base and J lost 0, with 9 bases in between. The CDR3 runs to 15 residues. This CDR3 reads CASSIAPTLNTEAFF. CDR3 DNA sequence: TGTGCCAGTAGTATAGCCCCGACACTGAACACTGAAGCTTTCTTT.

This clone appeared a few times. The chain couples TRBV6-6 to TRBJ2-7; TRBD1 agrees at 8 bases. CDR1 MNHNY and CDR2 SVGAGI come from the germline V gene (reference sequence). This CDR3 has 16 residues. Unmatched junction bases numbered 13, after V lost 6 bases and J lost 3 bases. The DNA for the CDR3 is TGTGCCAGCAGCCACTCCGGACAGGGTGGCCTCTACGAGCAGTACTTC. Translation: CASSHSGQGGLYEQYF.

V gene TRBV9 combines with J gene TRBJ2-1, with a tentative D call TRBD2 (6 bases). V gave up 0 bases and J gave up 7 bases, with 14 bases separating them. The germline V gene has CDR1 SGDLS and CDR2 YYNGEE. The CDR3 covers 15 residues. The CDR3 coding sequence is TGTGCCAGCAGCGTAGGGCGGAGGGATTGGAATGAGCAGTTCTTC. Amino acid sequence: CASSVGRRDWNEQFF. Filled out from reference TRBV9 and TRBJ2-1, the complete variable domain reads DSGVTQTPKHLITATGQRVTLRCSPRSGDLSVYWYQQSLDQGLQFLIQYYNGEERAKGNILERFSAQQFPDLHSELNLSSLELGDSALYFCASSVGRRDWNEQFFGPGTRLTVL.

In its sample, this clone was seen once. CDR3 in DNA: TGTGCCAGCAGCTTAGTAGGAGGTGGGGATGGCTACACCTTC. Translation: CASSLVGGGDGYTF. The V gene is TRBV7-8, the J gene TRBJ1-2; D is unresolved. Germline V gene sequence: CDR1 SGHVS, CDR2 FQNEAQ. The CDR3 extends over 14 amino acids. V shed 1 base and J shed 6 bases, with 12 bases lying between them.

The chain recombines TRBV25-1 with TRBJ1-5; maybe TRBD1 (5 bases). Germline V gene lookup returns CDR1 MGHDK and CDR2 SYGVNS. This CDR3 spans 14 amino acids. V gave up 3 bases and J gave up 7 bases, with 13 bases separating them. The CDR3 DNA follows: TGTGCCAGCAGTGACGGAGGGGCCGGACAGCCCCAGCATTTT. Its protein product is CASSDGGAGQPQHF.

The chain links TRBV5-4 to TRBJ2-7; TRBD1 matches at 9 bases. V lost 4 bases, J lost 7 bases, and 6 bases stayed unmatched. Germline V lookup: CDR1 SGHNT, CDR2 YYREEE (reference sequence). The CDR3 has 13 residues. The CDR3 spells CASSVTGGEEQYF. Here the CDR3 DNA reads TGTGCCAGCAGCGTGACAGGGGGTGAAGAGCAGTACTTC.

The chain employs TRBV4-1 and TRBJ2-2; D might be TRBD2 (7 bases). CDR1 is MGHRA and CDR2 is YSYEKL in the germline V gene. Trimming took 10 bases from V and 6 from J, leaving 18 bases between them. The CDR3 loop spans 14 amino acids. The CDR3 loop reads CATRGAGGAGELFF. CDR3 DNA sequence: TGCGCCACCCGGGGGGCCGGGGGCGCCGGGGAGCTGTTTTTT.

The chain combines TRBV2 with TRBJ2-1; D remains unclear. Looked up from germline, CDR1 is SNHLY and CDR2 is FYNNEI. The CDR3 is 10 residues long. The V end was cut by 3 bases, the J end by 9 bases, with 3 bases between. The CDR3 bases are TGTGCCAGCAGTGAGGCTGAGCAGTTCTTC. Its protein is CASSEAEQFF.

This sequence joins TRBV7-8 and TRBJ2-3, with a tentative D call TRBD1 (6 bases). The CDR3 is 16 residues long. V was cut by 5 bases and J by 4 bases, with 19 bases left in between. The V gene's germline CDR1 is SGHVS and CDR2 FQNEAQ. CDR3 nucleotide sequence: TGTGCCAGCAGCCCCCGGGACACGAGGGTTGCAGATACGCAGTATTTT. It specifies CASSPRDTRVADTQYF. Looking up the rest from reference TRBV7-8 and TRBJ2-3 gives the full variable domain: GAGVSQSPRYKVAKRGQDVALRCDPISGHVSLFWYQQALGQGPEFLTYFQNEAQLDKSGLPSDRFFAERPEGSVSTLKIQRTQQEDSAVYLCASSPRDTRVADTQYFGPGTRLTVL.

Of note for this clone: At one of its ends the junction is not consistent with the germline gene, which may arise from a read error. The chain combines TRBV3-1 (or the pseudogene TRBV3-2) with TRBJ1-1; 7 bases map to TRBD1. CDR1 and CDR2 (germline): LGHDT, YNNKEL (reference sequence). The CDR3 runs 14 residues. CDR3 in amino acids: CASSQDRGRGEVGF. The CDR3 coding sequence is TGTGCCAGCAGCCAAGATCGCGGCAGGGGGGAGGTTGGGTTT.

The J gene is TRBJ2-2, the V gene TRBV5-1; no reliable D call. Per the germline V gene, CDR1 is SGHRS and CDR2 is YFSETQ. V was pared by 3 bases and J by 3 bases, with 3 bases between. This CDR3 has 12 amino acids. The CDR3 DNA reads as TGCGCCAGCAGCTCAGACACCGGGGAGCTGTTTTTT. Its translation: CASSSDTGELFF.

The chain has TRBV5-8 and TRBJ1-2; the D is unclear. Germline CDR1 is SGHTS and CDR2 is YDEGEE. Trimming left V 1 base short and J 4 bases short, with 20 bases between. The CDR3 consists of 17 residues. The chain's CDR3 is CASSLWSANLRLYGYTF. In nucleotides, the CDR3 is TGTGCCAGCAGCTTGTGGTCCGCGAACTTACGACTCTATGGCTACACCTTC. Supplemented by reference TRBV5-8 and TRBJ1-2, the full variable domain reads EAGVTQSPTHLIKTRGQQATLRCSPISGHTSVYWYQQALGLGLQFLLWYDEGEERNRGNFPPRFSGRQFPNYSSELNVNALELEDSALYLCASSLWSANLRLYGYTFGSGTRLTVV.

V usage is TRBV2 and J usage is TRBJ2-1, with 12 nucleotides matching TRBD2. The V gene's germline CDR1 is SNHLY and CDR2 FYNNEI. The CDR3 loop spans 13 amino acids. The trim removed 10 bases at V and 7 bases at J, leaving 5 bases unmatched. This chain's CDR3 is CATLGTSGNEQFF. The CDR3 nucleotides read TGTGCCACCCTAGGGACTAGCGGGAATGAGCAGTTCTTC.

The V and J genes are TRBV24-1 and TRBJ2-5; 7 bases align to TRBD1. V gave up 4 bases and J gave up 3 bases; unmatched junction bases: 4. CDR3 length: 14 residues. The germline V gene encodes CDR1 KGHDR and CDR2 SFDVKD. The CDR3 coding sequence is TGTGCCACCAGTGACCCCGGACAGGAAGAGACCCAGTACTTC. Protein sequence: CATSDPGQEETQYF.

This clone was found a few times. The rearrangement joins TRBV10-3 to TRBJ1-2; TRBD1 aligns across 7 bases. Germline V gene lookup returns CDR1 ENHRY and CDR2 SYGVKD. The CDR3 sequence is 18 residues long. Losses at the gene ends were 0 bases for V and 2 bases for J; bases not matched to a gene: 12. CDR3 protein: CAISESPVLEGANYGYTF. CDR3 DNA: TGTGCCATCAGTGAGTCTCCGGTCCTGGAGGGGGCGAACTATGGCTACACCTTC.

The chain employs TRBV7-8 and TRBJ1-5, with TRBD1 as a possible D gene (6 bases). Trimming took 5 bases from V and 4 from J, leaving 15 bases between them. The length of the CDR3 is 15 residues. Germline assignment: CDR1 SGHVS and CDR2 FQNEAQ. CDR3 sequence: CASSTQGLGNQPQHF. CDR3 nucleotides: TGTGCCAGCAGCACGCAGGGGTTAGGGAATCAGCCCCAGCATTTT. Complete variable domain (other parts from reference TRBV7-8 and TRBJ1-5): GAGVSQSPRYKVAKRGQDVALRCDPISGHVSLFWYQQALGQGPEFLTYFQNEAQLDKSGLPSDRFFAERPEGSVSTLKIQRTQQEDSAVYLCASSTQGLGNQPQHFGDGTRLSIL.

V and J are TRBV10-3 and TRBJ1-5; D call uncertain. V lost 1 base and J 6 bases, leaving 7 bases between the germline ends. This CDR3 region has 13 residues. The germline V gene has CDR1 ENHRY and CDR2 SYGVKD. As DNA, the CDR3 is TGTGCCATCAGTGAGTATGGTAGTCAGCCCCAGCATTTT. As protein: CAISEYGSQPQHF.